The text below deals with one TCR beta chain. This clone showed up just once. What this receptor recognizes is not known. No much larger clone is present one base from it, and per-base qualities are unavailable. This specimen belongs to a study of T cell changes during pregnancy in multiple sclerosis (dated by TCRdb to about 2019). About the investigation overall: The study examined how the T cell repertoire changed over the course of pregnancy in women with multiple sclerosis.

Library generation was performed with the immunoSEQ multiplex PCR assay. TCRdb took over this immuneACCESS table, retaining in-frame rearrangements with V and J assigned. Such tables are incomplete; in checked studies, under half of the missing clones stem from an unresolved V gene, and the remainder is unexplained. A total of some 57,000 clones appear in this sample, 90% to 95% of them only once. The top ten hold 0.76% of the sample. The input for sequencing was CD4+ T cells from peripheral blood mononuclear cells, taken in the first trimester of pregnancy. This receptor was identified in a female donor with multiple sclerosis, enrolled in a pregnancy study.

The CDR3 loop reads CASSLSEKTEAFF. The nucleotides read TGTGCCAGCAGCTTATCGGAGAAGACTGAAGCTTTCTTT. The receptor chain draws on TRBV7-6 and TRBJ1-1; no confident D gene assignment can be made. Taken from cysteine to phenylalanine, the CDR3 has 13 residues. This entry keeps only the CDR3 DNA: 39 bases, framed from base 1. Trimming costs V 2 bases and J 5 bases, and their ends lie 9 bases apart. Per the germline V gene, SGHVS is the CDR1 and FNYEAQ is the CDR2.